A single TCR beta chain is shown here with its context. No antigen is known for it. The data were taken from a study of cytomegalovirus exposure and HLA in healthy donors. The V gene lost 1 base and the J gene lost 0 bases, with 12 bases spanning the gap. The germline gives CDR1 MGHRA, CDR2 YSYEKL. There are 16 residues in the CDR3. General observations from the study: Researchers reported in a later analysis that common viral pathogens appeared linked to several top clusters. It was assumed in the presence/absence analyses that sequencing depth was roughly uniform across donors.

PCR primers comprised 60 Vbeta and 13 Jbeta primers. Using immunoSEQ multiplex PCR, the repertoire was profiled, and TCRdb retains in-frame clones only, with some absent. This table has roughly 150,000 clones, 73% appearing once. Sequencing was carried out using PBMCs. This chain uses TRBV4-1 with TRBJ1-2; D remains ambiguous. The sequence derives from a woman between 18 and 29 years old in good health and CMV-seropositive. For the CDR3, the DNA is TGCGCCAGCAGCCAAGTTCTCGCCAGGTCTAACTATGGCTACACCTTC. Translated, it gives CASSQVLARSNYGYTF.